One and the same sample provided the 10 T cell receptor beta chains below, sequenced in a study of blood T cells in healthy people across ages. Together with a sample-barcoded 5' primer, a J-beta primer mix was included in a second PCR lasting roughly 6 to 12 cycles. TCRdb redid the calling of the 5' RACE reads with MiXCR, one entry per CDR3 protein. The sample yields about 1.8 million distinct CDR3 sequences, roughly 50% seen once. The sample was blood. Source of these receptors: a woman aged 40 to 50 in good health.

As for this clonotype: A junction end diverges from the germline sequence, so it may reflect a read error. The chain employs TRBV5-6 and TRBJ2-1; TRBD1 matches 7 bases. CDR1 and CDR2 from the germline V gene are SGHDT and YYEEEE. This CDR3 is built from 11 residues. DNA for the CDR3: TGTGTCAGCAGCTTCTGGGACAGCGAGTTCTTC. Its protein is CVSSFWDSEFF.

This clonotype has only a few counts. The genes are TRBV6-5 and TRBJ2-5; D possibly matches TRBD1 or TRBD2 (6 bases each). This CDR3 is built from 13 residues. Between the trimmed V and J ends, which lost 4 bases and 4 bases, there was a span of 10 bases. Per the germline V gene, CDR1 is MNHEY and CDR2 is SVGAGI. DNA for the CDR3: TGTGCCAGCAGTTCATCGGGGGCAGAGACCCAGTACTTC. This gives the protein CASSSSGAETQYF.

V usage is TRBV7-2 and J usage is TRBJ2-3; 8 bases line up with TRBD2. With V trimmed by 3 bases and J by 4 bases, 6 bases remained unmatched. This CDR3 contains 15 residues. Germline loops: CDR1 SGHTA, CDR2 FQGNSA. CDR3 coding DNA: TGTGCCAGCAGCTTGAGCGGGGGCTCCGCAGATACGCAGTATTTT. Its protein is CASSLSGGSADTQYF.

This chain uses TRBV20-1 with TRBJ1-2, with TRBD1 matching 10 bases. The germline V gene has CDR1 DFQATT and CDR2 SNEGSKA (reference sequence). The V and J ends lost 3 bases and 4 bases, in that order; junction bases with no gene match: 5. The CDR3 runs to 14 residues. The CDR3 spells CSASGTGVIYGYTF. The CDR3 DNA follows: TGCAGTGCTAGCGGGACAGGGGTGATCTATGGCTACACCTTC.

This clonotype was observed a handful of times. The rearrangement links TRBV4-1 to TRBJ2-1, with TRBD1 as a possible D gene (5 bases). CDR1 and CDR2 (germline): MGHRA, YSYEKL. The CDR3 totals 16 residues. V gave up 0 bases and J gave up 4 bases, with 13 bases separating them. The chain's CDR3 is CASSQDGAGFYNEQFF. The CDR3 region has the DNA TGCGCCAGCAGCCAAGATGGGGCTGGGTTTTACAATGAGCAGTTCTTC.

The CDR3 here is CASSQDERTGGTEAFF. The CDR3 DNA sequence: TGTGCCAGCAGCCAAGATGAACGGACAGGGGGGACTGAAGCTTTCTTT. The chain recombines TRBV4-2 with TRBJ1-1; 10 bases are a match to TRBD1. CDR1 LGHNA and CDR2 YNFKEQ come from the germline V gene. The CDR3 is made up of 16 amino acids. With V trimmed by 0 bases and J by 5 bases, 6 bases remained unmatched.

The chain carries TRBV2 and TRBJ1-1, with 8 bases aligning to TRBD1. The V gene end was trimmed by 6 bases and the J gene end by 10 bases; junction bases not matched to a gene: 7. Germline CDR1 reads SNHLY; CDR2 reads FYNNEI. This CDR3 has 12 residues. The CDR3 coding sequence is TGTGCCAGCAGAGCAGGGGGCGGAGGAGCTTTCTTT. This encodes CASRAGGGGAFF.

This chain joins TRBV6-5 and TRBJ1-2; TRBD1 might be the D (5 bases). The germline gives CDR1 MNHEY, CDR2 SVGAGI. V was pared by 4 bases and J by 13 bases, with 31 bases between. This CDR3 is built from 17 residues. The DNA of the CDR3 is TGTGCCAGCAGTTCGTACGAACCGGGACCCAAAACCCGATCATTCACCTTC. Translated, it gives CASSSYEPGPKTRSFTF.

There are a few counts of this clonotype. The genes are TRBV27 and TRBJ2-1; no clear D. Germline lookup yields CDR1 MNHEY and CDR2 SMNVEV (reference sequence). The CDR3 covers 11 residues. V shed 8 bases and J shed 3 bases, with 5 bases lying between them. The CDR3 region is CASGHYNEQFF. CDR3 sequence (DNA): TGTGCCAGCGGGCACTACAATGAGCAGTTCTTC.

The V gene is TRBV6-2 or TRBV6-3, the J gene TRBJ2-3, with 10 nucleotides matching TRBD2. The CDR3 runs to 15 residues. The J segment lost 10 bases and the V segment lost 6 bases, leaving 13 bases of the junction unmatched. The V gene's germline CDR1 is MNHEY and CDR2 SVGEGT. The CDR3 bases are TGTGCCAGCAGACCGGGACTAGCGCATCGTCCATCGCAGTATTTT. Translation gives CASRPGLAHRPSQYF.